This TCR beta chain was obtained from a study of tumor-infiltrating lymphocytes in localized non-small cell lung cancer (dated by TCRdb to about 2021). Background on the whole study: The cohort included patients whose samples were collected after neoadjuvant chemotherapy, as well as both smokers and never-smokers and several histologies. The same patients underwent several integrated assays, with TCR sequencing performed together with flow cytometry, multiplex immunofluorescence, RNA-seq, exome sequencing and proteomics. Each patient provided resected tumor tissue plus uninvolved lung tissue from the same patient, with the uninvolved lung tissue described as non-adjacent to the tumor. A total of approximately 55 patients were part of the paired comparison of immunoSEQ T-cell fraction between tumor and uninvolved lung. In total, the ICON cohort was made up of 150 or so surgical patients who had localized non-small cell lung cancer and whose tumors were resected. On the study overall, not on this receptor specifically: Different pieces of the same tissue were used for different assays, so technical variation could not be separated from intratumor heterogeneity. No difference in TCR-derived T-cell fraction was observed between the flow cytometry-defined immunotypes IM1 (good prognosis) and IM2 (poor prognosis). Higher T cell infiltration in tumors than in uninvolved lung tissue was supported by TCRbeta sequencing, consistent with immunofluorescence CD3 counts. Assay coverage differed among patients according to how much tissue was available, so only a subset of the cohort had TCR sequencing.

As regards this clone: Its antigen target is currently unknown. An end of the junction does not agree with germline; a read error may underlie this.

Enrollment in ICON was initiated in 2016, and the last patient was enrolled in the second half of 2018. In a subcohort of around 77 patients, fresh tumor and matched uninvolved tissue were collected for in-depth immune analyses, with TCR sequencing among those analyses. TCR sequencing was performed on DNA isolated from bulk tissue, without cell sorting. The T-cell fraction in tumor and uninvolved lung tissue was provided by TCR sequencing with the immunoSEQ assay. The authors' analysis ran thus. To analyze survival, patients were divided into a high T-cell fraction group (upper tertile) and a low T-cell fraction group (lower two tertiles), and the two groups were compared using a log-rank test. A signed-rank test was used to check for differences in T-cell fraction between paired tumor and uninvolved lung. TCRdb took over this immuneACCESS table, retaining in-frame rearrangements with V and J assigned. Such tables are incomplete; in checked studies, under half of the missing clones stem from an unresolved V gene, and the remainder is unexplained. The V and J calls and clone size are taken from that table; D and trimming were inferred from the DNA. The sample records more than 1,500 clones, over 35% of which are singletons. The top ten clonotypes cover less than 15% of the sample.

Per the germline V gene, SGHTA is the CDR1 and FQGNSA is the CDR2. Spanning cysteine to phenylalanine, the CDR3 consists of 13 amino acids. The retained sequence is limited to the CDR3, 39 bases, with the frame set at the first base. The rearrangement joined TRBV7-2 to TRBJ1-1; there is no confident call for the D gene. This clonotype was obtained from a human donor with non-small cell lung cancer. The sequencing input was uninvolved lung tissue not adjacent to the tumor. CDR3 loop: CASSLVGNPEAFF. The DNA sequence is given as TGTGCCAGCAGCTTAGTAGGGAACCCTGAAGCTTTCTTT.